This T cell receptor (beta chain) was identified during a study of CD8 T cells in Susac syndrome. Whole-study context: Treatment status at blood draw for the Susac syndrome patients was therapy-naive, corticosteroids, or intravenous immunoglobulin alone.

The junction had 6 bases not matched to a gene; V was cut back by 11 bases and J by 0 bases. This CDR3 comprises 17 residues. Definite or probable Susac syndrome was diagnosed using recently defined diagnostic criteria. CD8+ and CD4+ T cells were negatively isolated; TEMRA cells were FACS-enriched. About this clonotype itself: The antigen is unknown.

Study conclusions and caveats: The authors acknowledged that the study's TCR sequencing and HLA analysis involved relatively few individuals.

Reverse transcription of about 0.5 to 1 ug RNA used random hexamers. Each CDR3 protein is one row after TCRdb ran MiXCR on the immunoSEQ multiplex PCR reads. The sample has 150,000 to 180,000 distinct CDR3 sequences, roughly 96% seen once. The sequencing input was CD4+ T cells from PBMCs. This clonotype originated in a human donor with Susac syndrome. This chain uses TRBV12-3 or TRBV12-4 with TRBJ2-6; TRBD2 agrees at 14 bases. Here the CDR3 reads CACRLAGGNSGANVLTF. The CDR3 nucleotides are TGTGCCTGCCGACTAGCGGGGGGGAACTCTGGGGCCAACGTCCTGACTTTC.